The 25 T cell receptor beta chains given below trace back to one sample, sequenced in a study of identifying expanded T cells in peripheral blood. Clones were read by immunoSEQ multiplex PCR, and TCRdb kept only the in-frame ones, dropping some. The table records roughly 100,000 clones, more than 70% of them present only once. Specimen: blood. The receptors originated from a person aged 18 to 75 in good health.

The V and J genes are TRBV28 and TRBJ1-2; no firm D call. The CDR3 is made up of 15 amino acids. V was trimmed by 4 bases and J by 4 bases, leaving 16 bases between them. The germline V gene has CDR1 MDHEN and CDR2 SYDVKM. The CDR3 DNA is TGTGCCAGCAGTTCAACGGGAGGACCATCCTATGGCTACACCTTC. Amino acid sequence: CASSSTGGPSYGYTF.

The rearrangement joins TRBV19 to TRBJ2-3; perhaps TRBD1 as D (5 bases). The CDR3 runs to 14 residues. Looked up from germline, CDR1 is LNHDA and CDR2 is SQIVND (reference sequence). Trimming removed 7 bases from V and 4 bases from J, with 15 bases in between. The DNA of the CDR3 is TGTGCCAGTACGCGCAGGGAACGGGCAGATACGCAGTATTTT. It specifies CASTRRERADTQYF.

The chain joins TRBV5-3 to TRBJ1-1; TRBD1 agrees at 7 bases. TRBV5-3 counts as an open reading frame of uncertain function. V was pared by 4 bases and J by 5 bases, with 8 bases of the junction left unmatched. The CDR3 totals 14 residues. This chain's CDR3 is CARSPNDRETEAFF. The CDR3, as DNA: TGTGCCAGAAGCCCCAACGACAGGGAAACTGAAGCTTTCTTT.

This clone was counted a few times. The DNA of the CDR3 is TGTGCCAGCAGCCCCGCGTCGGGGACAGGGGTCAGAGGGGAGCAGTACTTC. It is translated as CASSPASGTGVRGEQYF. The chain employs TRBV28 and TRBJ2-7, with 10 bases fitting TRBD1. The CDR3 extends over 17 amino acids. V dropped 6 bases and J dropped 7; count of bases not matched to a gene: 18. CDR1 and CDR2 from the germline V gene are MDHEN and SYDVKM.

The CDR3 is CASSQPPSGKSTDTQYF. In nucleotides, the CDR3 is TGCGCCAGCAGCCAACCCCCTAGCGGGAAAAGCACAGATACGCAGTATTTT. The rearrangement joins TRBV4-1 to TRBJ2-3, with 9 bases matching TRBD2. CDR1 and CDR2 (germline): MGHRA, YSYEKL. With V trimmed by 2 bases and J by 0 bases, 6 bases remained unmatched. The CDR3 is made up of 17 amino acids.

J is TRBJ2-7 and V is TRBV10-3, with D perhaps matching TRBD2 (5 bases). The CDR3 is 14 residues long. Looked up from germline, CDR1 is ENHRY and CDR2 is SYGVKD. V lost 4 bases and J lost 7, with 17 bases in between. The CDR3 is CAISGSGPIGEQYF. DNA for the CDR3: TGTGCCATCAGTGGAAGCGGCCCGATCGGGGAGCAGTACTTC.

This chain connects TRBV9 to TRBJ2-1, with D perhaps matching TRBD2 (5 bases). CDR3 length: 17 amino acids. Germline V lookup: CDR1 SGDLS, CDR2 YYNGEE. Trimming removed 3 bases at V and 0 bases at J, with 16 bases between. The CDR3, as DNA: TGTGCCAGCAGCGAGCCCCCTGAGCGGAGCTCCTACAATGAGCAGTTCTTC. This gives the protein CASSEPPERSSYNEQFF.

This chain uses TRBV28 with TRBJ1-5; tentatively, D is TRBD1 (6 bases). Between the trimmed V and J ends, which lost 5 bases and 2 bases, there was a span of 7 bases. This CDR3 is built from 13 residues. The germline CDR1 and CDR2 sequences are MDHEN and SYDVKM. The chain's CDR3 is CASSRTGNQPQHF. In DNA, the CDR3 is TGTGCCAGCAGTCGGACAGGCAATCAGCCCCAGCATTTT. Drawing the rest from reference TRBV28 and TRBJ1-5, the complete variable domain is DVKVTQSSRYLVKRTGEKVFLECVQDMDHENMFWYRQDPGLGLRLIYFSYDVKMKEKGDIPEGYSVSREKKERFSLILESASTNQTSMYLCASSRTGNQPQHFGDGTRLSIL.

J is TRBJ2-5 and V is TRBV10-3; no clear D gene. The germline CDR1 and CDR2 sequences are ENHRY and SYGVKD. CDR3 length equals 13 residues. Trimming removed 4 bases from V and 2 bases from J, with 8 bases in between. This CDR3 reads CAISVGFQETQYF. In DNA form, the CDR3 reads TGTGCCATCAGTGTGGGGTTTCAAGAGACCCAGTACTTC.

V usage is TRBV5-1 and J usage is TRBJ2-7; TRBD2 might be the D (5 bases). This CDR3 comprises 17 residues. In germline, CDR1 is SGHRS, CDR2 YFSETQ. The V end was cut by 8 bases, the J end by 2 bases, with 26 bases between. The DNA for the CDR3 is TGCGCCAGTGCCCCCCACTTGCTAGCTCCATCTACCTACGAGCAGTACTTC. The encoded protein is CASAPHLLAPSTYEQYF.

As DNA, the CDR3 is TGTGCCAGCAGTTCCTCGACTAGCGGGAGCAACAATGAGCAGTTCTTC. Amino acids: CASSSSTSGSNNEQFF. The chain links TRBV28 to TRBJ2-1; 12 nucleotides match TRBD2. Unmatched junction bases numbered 6, after V lost 4 bases and J lost 5 bases. This CDR3 is built from 16 residues. The germline V gene has CDR1 MDHEN and CDR2 SYDVKM.

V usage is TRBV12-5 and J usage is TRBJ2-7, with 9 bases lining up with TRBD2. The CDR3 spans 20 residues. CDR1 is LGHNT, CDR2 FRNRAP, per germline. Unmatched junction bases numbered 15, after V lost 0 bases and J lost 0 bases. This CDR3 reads CASGLVPRTSAGVRSYEQYF. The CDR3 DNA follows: TGTGCTAGTGGTTTGGTTCCGAGGACTAGCGCCGGAGTGCGCTCCTACGAGCAGTACTTC.

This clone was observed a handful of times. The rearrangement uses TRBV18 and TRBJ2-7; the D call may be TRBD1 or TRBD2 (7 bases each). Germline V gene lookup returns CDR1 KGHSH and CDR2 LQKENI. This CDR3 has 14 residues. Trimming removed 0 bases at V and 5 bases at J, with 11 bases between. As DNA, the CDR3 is TGTGCCAGCTCACCACCGTCAGGGGGGGACGAGCAGTACTTC. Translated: CASSPPSGGDEQYF.

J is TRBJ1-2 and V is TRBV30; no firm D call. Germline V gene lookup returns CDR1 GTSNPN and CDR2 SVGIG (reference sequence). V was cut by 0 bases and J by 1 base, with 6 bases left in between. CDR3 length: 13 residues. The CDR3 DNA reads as TGTGCCTGGAGTGTACGGGGTAACTATGGCTACACCTTC. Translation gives CAWSVRGNYGYTF.

CDR3 sequence: CASSFQTGTYGYTF. The CDR3 region has the DNA TGTGCCAGCAGCTTTCAAACCGGGACCTATGGCTACACCTTC. The chain recombines TRBV7-2 with TRBJ1-2; D is perhaps TRBD1 (5 bases). V shed 3 bases and J shed 4 bases, with 12 bases lying between them. The CDR3 loop spans 14 amino acids. The germline V gene has CDR1 SGHTA and CDR2 FQGNSA.

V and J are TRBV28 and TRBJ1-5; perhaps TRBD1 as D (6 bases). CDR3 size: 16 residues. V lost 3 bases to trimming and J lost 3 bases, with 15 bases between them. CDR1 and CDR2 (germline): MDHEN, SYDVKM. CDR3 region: CASSFPLAGDNQPQHF. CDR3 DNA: TGTGCCAGCAGTTTCCCCTTGGCAGGGGACAATCAGCCCCAGCATTTT. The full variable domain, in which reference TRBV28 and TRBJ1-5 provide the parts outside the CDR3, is DVKVTQSSRYLVKRTGEKVFLECVQDMDHENMFWYRQDPGLGLRLIYFSYDVKMKEKGDIPEGYSVSREKKERFSLILESASTNQTSMYLCASSFPLAGDNQPQHFGDGTRLSIL.

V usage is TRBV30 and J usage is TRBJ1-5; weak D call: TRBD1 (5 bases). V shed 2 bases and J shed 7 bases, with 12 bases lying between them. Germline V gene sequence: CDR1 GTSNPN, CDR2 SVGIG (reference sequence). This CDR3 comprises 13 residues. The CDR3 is CAWSPNGGQPQHF. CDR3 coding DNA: TGTGCCTGGAGTCCTAACGGGGGACAGCCCCAGCATTTT. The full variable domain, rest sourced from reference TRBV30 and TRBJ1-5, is SQTIHQWPATLVQPVGSPLSLECTVEGTSNPNLYWYRQAAGRGLQLLFYSVGIGQISSEVPQNLSASRPQDRQFILSSKKLLLSDSGFYLCAWSPNGGQPQHFGDGTRLSIL.

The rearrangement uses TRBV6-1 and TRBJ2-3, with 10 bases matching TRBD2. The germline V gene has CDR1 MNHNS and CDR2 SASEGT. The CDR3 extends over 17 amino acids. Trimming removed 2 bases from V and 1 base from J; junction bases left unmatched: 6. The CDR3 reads CASSEPNLAGGTDTQYF. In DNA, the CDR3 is TGTGCCAGCAGTGAACCTAACCTAGCGGGGGGCACAGATACGCAGTATTTT.

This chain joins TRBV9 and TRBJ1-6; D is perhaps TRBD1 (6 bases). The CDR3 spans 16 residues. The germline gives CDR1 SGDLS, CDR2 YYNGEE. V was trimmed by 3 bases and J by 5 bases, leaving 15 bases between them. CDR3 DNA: TGTGCCAGCAGCGCGGGGGGCCCCGTAAATAATTCACCCCTCCACTTT. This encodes CASSAGGPVNNSPLHF.

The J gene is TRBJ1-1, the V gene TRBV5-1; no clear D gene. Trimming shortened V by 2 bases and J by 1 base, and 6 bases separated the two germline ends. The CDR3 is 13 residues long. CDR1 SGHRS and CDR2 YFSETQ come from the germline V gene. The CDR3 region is CASSLSANTEAFF. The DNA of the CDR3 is TGCGCCAGCAGCTTATCAGCGAACACTGAAGCTTTCTTT. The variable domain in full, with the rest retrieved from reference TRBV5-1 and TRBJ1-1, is KAGVTQTPRYLIKTRGQQVTLSCSPISGHRSVSWYQQTPGQGLQFLFEYFSETQRNKGNFPGRFSGRQFSNSRSEMNVSTLELGDSALYLCASSLSANTEAFFGQGTRLTVV.

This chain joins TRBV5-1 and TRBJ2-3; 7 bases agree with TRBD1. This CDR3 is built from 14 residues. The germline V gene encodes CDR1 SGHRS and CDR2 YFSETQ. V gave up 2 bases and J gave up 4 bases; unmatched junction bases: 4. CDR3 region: CASSFRQGADTQYF. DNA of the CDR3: TGCGCCAGCAGCTTTCGACAGGGTGCAGATACGCAGTATTTT.

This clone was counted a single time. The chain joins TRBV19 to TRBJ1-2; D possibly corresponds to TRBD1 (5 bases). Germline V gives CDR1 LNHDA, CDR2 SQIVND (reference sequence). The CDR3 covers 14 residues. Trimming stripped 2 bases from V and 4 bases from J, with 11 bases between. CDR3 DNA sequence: TGTGCCAGTAGTATAAGGCGGGGACCCTATGGCTACACCTTC. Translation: CASSIRRGPYGYTF.

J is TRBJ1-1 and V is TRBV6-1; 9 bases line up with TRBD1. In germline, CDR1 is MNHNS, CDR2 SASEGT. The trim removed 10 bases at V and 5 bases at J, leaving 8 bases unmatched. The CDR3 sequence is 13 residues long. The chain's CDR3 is CATPQGAATEAFF. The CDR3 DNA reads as TGTGCCACCCCACAGGGGGCGGCGACTGAAGCTTTCTTT.

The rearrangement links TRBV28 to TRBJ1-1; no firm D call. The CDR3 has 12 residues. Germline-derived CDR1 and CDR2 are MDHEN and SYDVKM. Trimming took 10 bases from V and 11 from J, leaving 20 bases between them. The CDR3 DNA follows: TGTGCCACCTCCGACGGATACGCTGCGGCTTTCTTT. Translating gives CATSDGYAAAFF.

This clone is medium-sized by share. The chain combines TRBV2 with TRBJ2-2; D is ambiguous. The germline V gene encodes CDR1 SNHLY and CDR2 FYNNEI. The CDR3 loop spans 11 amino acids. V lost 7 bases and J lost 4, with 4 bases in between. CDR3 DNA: TGTGCCAGCACTACCACCGGGGAGCTGTTTTTT. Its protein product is CASTTTGELFF. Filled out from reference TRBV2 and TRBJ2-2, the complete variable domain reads EPEVTQTPSHQVTQMGQEVILRCVPISNHLYFYWYRQILGQKVEFLVSFYNNEISEKSEIFDDQFSVERPDGSNFTLKIRSTKLEDSAMYFCASTTTGELFFGEGSRLTVL.